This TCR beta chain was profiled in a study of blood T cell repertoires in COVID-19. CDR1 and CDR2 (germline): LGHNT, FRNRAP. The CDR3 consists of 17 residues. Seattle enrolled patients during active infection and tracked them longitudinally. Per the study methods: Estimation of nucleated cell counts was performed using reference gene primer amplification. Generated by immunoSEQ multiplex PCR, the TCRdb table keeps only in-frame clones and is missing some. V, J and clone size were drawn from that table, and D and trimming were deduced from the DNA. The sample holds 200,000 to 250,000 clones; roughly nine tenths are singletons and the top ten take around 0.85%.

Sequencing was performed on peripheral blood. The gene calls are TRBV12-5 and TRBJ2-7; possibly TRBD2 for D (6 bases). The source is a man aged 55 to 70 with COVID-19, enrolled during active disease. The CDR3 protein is CAAPRAPGGAGRDGQYF. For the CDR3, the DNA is TGTGCCGCCCCCAGGGCCCCTGGTGGAGCGGGCCGGGACGGGCAGTACTTC.